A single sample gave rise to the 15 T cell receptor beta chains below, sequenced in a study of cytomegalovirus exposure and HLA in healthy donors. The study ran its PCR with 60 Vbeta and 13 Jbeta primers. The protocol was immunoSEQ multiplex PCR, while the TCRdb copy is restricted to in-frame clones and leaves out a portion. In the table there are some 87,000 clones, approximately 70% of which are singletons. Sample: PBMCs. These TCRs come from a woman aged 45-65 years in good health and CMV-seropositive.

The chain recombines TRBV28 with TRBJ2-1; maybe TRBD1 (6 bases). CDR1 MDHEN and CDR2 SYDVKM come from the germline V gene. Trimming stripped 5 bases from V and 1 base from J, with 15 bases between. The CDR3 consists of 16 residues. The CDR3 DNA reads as TGTGCCAGCAGTATTCAACAGGGTGGGTCCTACAATGAGCAGTTCTTC. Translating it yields CASSIQQGGSYNEQFF.

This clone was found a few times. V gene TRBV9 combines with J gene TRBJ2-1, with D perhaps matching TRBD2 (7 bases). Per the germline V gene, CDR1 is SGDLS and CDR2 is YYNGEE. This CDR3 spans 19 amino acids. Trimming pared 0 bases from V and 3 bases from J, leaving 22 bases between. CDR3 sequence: CASSVVGGGGGSGYNEQFF. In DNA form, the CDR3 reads TGTGCCAGCAGCGTAGTAGGGGGGGGAGGCGGGAGCGGCTACAATGAGCAGTTCTTC.

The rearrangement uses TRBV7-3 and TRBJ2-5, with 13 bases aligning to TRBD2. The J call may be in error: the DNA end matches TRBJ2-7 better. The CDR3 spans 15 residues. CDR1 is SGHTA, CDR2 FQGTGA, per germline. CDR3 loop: CASSLGLAGSYEQYF. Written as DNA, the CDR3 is TGTGCCAGCAGCTTGGGACTAGCGGGATCCTACGAGCAGTACTTC.

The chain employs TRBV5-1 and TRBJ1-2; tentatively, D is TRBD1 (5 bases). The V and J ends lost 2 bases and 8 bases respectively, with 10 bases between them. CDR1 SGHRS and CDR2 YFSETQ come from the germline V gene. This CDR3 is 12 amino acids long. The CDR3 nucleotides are TGCGCCAGCAGCTTCCAGGGATCCGGCTACACCTTC. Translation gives CASSFQGSGYTF.

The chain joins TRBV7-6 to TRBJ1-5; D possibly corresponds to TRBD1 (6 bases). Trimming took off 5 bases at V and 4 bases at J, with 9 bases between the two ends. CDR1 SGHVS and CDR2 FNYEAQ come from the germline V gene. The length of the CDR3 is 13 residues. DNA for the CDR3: TGTGCCAGCAGCGCACAGGGTAATCAGCCCCAGCATTTT. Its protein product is CASSAQGNQPQHF. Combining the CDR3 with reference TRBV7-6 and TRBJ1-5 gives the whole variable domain GAGVSQSPRYKVTKRGQDVALRCDPISGHVSLYWYRQALGQGPEFLTYFNYEAQQDKSGLPNDRFSAERPEGSISTLTIQRTEQRDSAMYRCASSAQGNQPQHFGDGTRLSIL.

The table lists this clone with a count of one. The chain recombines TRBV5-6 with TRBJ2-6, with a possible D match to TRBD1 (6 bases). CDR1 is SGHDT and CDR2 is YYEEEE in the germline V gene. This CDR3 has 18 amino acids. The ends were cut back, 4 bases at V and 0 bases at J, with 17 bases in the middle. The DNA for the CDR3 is TGTGCCAGCAGCCTTTGGGGGCATCTGAGCTCTGGGGCCAACGTCCTGACTTTC. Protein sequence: CASSLWGHLSSGANVLTF.

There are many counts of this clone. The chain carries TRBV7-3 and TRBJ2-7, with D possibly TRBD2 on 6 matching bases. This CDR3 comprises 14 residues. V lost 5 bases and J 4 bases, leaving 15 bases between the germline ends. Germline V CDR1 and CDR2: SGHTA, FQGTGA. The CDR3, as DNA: TGTGCCAGCAGCCCGGGGACTTCGTTTTACGAGCAGTACTTC. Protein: CASSPGTSFYEQYF.

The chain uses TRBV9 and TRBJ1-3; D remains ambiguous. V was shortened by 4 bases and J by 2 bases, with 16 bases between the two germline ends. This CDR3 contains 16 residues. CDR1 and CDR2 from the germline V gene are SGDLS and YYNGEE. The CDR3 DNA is TGTGCCAGCAGCCAATTACCCACCACAGCTGGAAACACCATATATTTT. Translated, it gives CASSQLPTTAGNTIYF.

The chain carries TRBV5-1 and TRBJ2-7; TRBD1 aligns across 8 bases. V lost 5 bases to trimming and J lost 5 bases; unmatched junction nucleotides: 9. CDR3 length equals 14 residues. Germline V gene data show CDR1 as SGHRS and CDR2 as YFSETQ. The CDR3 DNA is TGCGCCAGCAGGACTCGACAGGGGTTCCACGAGCAGTACTTC. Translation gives CASRTRQGFHEQYF.

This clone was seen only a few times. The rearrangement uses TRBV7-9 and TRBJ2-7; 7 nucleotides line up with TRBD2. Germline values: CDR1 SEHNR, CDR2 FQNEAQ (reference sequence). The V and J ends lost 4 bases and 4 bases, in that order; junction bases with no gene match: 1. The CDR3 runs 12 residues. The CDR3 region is CASSWGGYEQYF. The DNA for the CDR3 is TGTGCCAGCAGCTGGGGGGGGTACGAGCAGTACTTC.

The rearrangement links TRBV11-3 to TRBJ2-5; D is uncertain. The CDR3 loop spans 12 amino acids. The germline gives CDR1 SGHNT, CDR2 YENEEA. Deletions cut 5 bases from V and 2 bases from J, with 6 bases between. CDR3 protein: CASSKSQETQYF. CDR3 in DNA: TGTGCCAGCAGCAAGAGTCAAGAGACCCAGTACTTC.

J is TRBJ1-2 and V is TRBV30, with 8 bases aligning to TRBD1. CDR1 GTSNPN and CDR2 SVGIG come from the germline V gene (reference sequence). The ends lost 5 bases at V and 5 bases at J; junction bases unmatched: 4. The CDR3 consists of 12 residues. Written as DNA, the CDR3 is TGTGCCTGGGTACAGGGGGGTTATGGCTACACCTTC. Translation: CAWVQGGYGYTF.

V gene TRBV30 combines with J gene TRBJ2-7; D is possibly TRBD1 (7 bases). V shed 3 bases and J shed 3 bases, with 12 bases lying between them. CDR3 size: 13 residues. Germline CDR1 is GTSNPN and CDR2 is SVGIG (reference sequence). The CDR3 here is CAWRRDSNYEQYF. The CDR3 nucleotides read TGTGCCTGGAGGCGGGACAGCAACTACGAGCAGTACTTC.

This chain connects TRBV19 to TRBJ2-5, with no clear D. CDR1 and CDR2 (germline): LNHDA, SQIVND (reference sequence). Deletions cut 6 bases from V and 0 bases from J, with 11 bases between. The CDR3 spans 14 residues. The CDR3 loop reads CASSKLRNQETQYF. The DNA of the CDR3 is TGTGCCAGTAGCAAGCTGAGGAACCAAGAGACCCAGTACTTC.

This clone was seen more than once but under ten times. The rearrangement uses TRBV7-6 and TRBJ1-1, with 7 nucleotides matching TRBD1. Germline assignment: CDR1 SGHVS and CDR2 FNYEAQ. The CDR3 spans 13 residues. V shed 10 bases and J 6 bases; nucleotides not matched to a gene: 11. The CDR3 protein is CATRAGGVAEAFF. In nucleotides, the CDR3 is TGTGCCACCAGGGCAGGGGGTGTCGCTGAAGCTTTCTTT.